This T cell receptor beta chain is from a study of blood T cell repertoires in COVID-19 (dated by TCRdb to the early 2020s). Regarding the research as a whole: Samples from collaborators originated in the United States, Italy and Spain and spanned both the acute and convalescent phases of COVID-19. The prospective study material was composed of cDNA or gDNA derived from T cells, B-cell-depleted T cells, or PBMCs. The dataset comprised deeply sampled blood TCRbeta repertoires from subjects exposed to, actively infected with, or recovered from COVID-19. The repertoires were released in a freely available public database meant as a resource for research on the immune response to SARS-CoV-2. The samples were drawn from two sources: the first 160 participants of the ongoing ImmuneRACE study, and fewer than 1,500 subjects contributed by 6 global collaborators. Nearly every sample came with metadata listing a de-identified subject ID, COVID-19 status, age in years and sex. Where available, HLA class I and class II types were taken from metadata supplied by the sample provider and were not determined by assay-based typing. Points the paper makes about the study in general: How much clinical and demographic metadata was included differed by source and by participant, and the metadata was provided uncurated.

The collaborating institutions used their own protocols to collect whole blood in K2EDTA tubes. Collaborator samples were shipped for TCRbeta analysis as frozen whole blood, isolated PBMCs, or DNA extracted from either sample type. The immunoSEQ Assay, a bias-controlled multiplex PCR, was used to amplify TCRbeta CDR3 regions from genomic DNA. Per the original workflow: Within the assay, amplification of reference gene primers was used to estimate how many nucleated cells each sample contained. Sequence reads were collapsed and filtered to measure the absolute abundance of every unique TCRbeta CDR3 rearrangement. For each sample, productive Simpson clonality was calculated as the square root of Simpson's diversity index across productive rearrangements. TCRdb carries this immuneACCESS record with in-frame sequences only. Its versions omit some clonotypes, under half of them owing to an unresolved V gene in the studies checked, with the rest unexplained. That table gives V, J and clone size, and the DNA gave D and trimming. This sample has some 190,000 clones in its table, and around 80% of those were observed once. The ten largest clones represent roughly 12% of the sample.

As concerns this clone: Its target antigen remains unknown. No quality values exist for individual bases; no much larger clone is one base distant.

Sequencing was performed on peripheral blood. This TCR was sampled from a woman aged 45-60 years with acute or convalescent COVID-19.

CDR3 sequence: CASSQKLRDRNYNEQFF. The DNA sequence is as follows: TGTGCCAGCAGCCAAAAACTCCGGGACAGGAACTACAATGAGCAGTTCTTC. Rearrangement joined TRBV14 to TRBJ2-1, with 8 central nucleotides matching TRBD1. The CDR3 covers 17 residues, taking in both the cysteine and the phenylalanine. Only the CDR3 portion is preserved as DNA: 51 bases, with reading frame beginning at the first base. Taken from the germline V gene, the CDR1 and CDR2 loops are SGHDN and FVKESK. Clipping removes 2 bases from V and 3 bases from J, with 9 as the unmatched junction base count.